This T cell receptor beta chain is from a study of naive and memory T cell subsets. General study results and limits: Each distinct alpha or beta sequence counts as one clonotype. Over 95% of naive TCR sequences appeared only once after error correction, unlike memory subsets.

Germline-derived CDR1 and CDR2 are MNHNS and SASEGT. Unmatched junction bases numbered 7, after V lost 3 bases and J lost 2 bases. This CDR3 contains 15 residues. Of note for this clonotype: What it binds is unknown.

The beta constant-region primer was an equimolar mix of two oligonucleotides covering TRBC1 and TRBC2. Four rounds of PCR amplified the ligated cDNA using nested alpha and beta constant-region primers plus SP2. TCRdb processed the UMI-ligation and nested PCR reads anew with MiXCR; each CDR3 protein has one entry. The sample shows tens of thousands of distinct CDR3 sequences, 9% of them seen only once. V usage is TRBV6-1 and J usage is TRBJ2-7; 7 bases fit TRBD2. The origin of this receptor is a human donor in good health. The sequenced sample consisted of naive CD8+ T cells from blood. This chain's CDR3 is CASSEWQGGTYEQYF. Here the CDR3 DNA reads TGTGCCAGCAGTGAGTGGCAGGGAGGGACCTACGAGCAGTACTTC.